The 21 T cell receptor beta chains presented below share a single source sample, sequenced in a study of T-cell memory formation after mild COVID-19. TCRdb recomputed calls from the 5' RACE reads with MiXCR, one row per CDR3 protein. Among about 500,000 distinct CDR3 sequences listed, about a fifth were seen once. The sequenced sample was PBMCs or a T cell subset sorted from them (not recorded which). All receptors come from an adult woman who had mild COVID-19 (a few samples of this study predate the infection). Cell type and time point are not known.

The CDR3 loop reads CSAKLGTGGTEAFF. CDR3 nucleotide sequence: TGCAGTGCTAAGTTAGGCACAGGGGGAACTGAAGCTTTCTTT. This chain links TRBV20-1 with TRBJ1-1; 8 bases are a match to TRBD1. Germline V lookup: CDR1 DFQATT, CDR2 SNEGSKA (reference sequence). V was clipped by 4 bases and J by 5 bases; unmatched bases: 9. The CDR3 sequence is 14 residues long.

This clonotype was picked up a small number of times. The V gene is TRBV5-1, the J gene TRBJ1-1; no reliable D call. Trimming removed 8 bases at V and 0 bases at J, with 20 bases between. Looked up from germline, CDR1 is SGHRS and CDR2 is YFSETQ. The CDR3 covers 16 residues. CDR3 sequence (DNA): TGCGCCAGTTCCAGAGGGCGGAAAATAATGAACACTGAAGCTTTCTTT. Translating it yields CASSRGRKIMNTEAFF.

This clonotype was counted between two and nine times. The CDR3 DNA sequence: TGCGCCAGCAGCCAAGAACGAGGGATTGAAAAACTGTTTTTT. It specifies CASSQERGIEKLFF. The rearrangement links TRBV4-3 to TRBJ1-4; D remains unclear. The V gene's germline CDR1 is LGHNA and CDR2 YSLEER. This CDR3 comprises 14 residues. Trimming removed 0 bases from V and 7 bases from J, with 9 bases in between.

The rearrangement uses TRBV2 and TRBJ2-1, with a tentative D call TRBD2 (5 bases). Germline V gene sequence: CDR1 SNHLY, CDR2 FYNNEI. The CDR3 consists of 16 residues. The V and J ends lost 7 bases and 6 bases respectively, with 22 bases between them. The CDR3 loop is CASTLKVLERGNEQFF. The CDR3 DNA reads as TGTGCCAGCACCCTTAAGGTACTAGAGCGCGGCAATGAGCAGTTCTTC.

The J gene is TRBJ2-7, the V gene TRBV7-7, with 10 bases identical to TRBD2. There are 13 residues in the CDR3. Germline loops: CDR1 SSHAT, CDR2 FNYEAQ (reference sequence). V lost 8 bases and J lost 4; bases outside the gene matches: 5. CDR3: CASALAGTYEQYF. The CDR3 DNA is TGTGCCAGCGCACTAGCGGGGACGTACGAGCAGTACTTC.

This rearrangement joins TRBV20-1 to TRBJ2-7; 9 bases align to TRBD1. This CDR3 contains 15 residues. V lost 0 bases and J lost 4; bases outside the gene matches: 7. The germline V gene has CDR1 DFQATT and CDR2 SNEGSKA (reference sequence). The CDR3 DNA reads as TGCAGTGCTAGAGATTCCGGGACAGGGAGTTACGAGCAGTACTTC. Translated, it gives CSARDSGTGSYEQYF.

There are many counts of this clonotype. One end of the junction varies from germline; a read error may be responsible. The genes are TRBV7-9 and TRBJ1-4; D is perhaps TRBD1 (5 bases). Germline V gene lookup returns CDR1 SEHNR and CDR2 FQNEAQ (reference sequence). The CDR3 spans 14 residues. The CDR3 bases are TGCGCCAGCAGCTTGGGGGCAACTAATGAAAAACTGTTTTTT. Translating it yields CASSLGATNEKLFF.

V usage is TRBV7-8 and J usage is TRBJ1-2; unclear D gene. The CDR3 extends over 15 amino acids. Germline-derived CDR1 and CDR2 are SGHVS and FQNEAQ. Deletions cut 0 bases from V and 7 bases from J, with 15 bases between. CDR3 sequence: CASSLARALDRGYTF. The CDR3 DNA is TGTGCCAGCAGCTTAGCAAGGGCTCTGGATCGTGGCTACACCTTC. Together with reference TRBV7-8 and TRBJ1-2, the CDR3 gives the full variable domain: GAGVSQSPRYKVAKRGQDVALRCDPISGHVSLFWYQQALGQGPEFLTYFQNEAQLDKSGLPSDRFFAERPEGSVSTLKIQRTQQEDSAVYLCASSLARALDRGYTFGSGTRLTVV.

This chain uses TRBV4-3 with TRBJ2-2; 8 bases match TRBD2. In germline, CDR1 is LGHNA, CDR2 YSLEER. Trimming cost V 0 bases and J 5 bases; bases outside gene matches: 8. CDR3 length: 17 residues. The CDR3 spells CASSQEPAGVGTGELFF. For the CDR3, the DNA is TGCGCCAGCAGCCAAGAACCAGCGGGAGTCGGGACCGGGGAGCTGTTTTTT.

A few counts support this clonotype. V gene TRBV12-3 or TRBV12-4 combines with J gene TRBJ2-1, with 10 bases identical to TRBD2. This CDR3 spans 15 amino acids. Germline trimming cut 3 bases from V and 5 bases from J; bases unmatched to any gene: 4. CDR3 residues: CASSFSGGPDNEQFF. The DNA of the CDR3 is TGTGCCAGCAGTTTTAGCGGGGGGCCGGACAATGAGCAGTTCTTC.

This clonotype was found a few times. The chain uses TRBV7-6 and TRBJ2-7; 9 bases line up with TRBD1. The CDR3 runs to 16 residues. The junction had 8 bases not matched to a gene; V was cut back by 1 base and J by 4 bases. Germline assignment: CDR1 SGHVS and CDR2 FNYEAQ. The chain's CDR3 is CASSLGRGQGPYEQYF. CDR3 nucleotide sequence: TGTGCCAGCAGCTTAGGGCGAGGACAGGGGCCGTACGAGCAGTACTTC. The full variable domain, with the rest looked up from reference TRBV7-6 and TRBJ2-7, is GAGVSQSPRYKVTKRGQDVALRCDPISGHVSLYWYRQALGQGPEFLTYFNYEAQQDKSGLPNDRFSAERPEGSISTLTIQRTEQRDSAMYRCASSLGRGQGPYEQYFGPGTRLTVT.

The J gene is TRBJ2-7, the V gene TRBV7-6, with D uncertain. The CDR3 length is 13 residues. V was trimmed by 5 bases and J by 1 base, leaving 9 bases between them. The germline V gene has CDR1 SGHVS and CDR2 FNYEAQ. Written as DNA, the CDR3 is TGTGCCAGCAGCCCAATAAATTCCTACGAGCAGTACTTC. Translated, it gives CASSPINSYEQYF.

The V gene is TRBV6-8, the J gene TRBJ2-2; D tentatively reads TRBD1 or TRBD2 (5 bases each). Trimming left V 6 bases short and J 3 bases short, with 8 bases between. This CDR3 is 13 amino acids long. CDR1 and CDR2 (germline): MNHGY, SAAAGT. The CDR3 sequence is CASSMGDTGELFF. In DNA form, the CDR3 reads TGTGCCAGCAGCATGGGGGACACCGGGGAGCTGTTTTTT.

The CDR3 is CAISEPADRNNSPLHF. The CDR3 coding sequence is TGTGCCATCAGTGAACCTGCGGACAGGAATAATTCACCCCTCCACTTT. The chain joins TRBV10-3 to TRBJ1-6, with 7 bases lining up with TRBD1. Germline CDR1 is ENHRY and CDR2 is SYGVKD. This CDR3 has 16 amino acids. Germline trimming cut 3 bases from V and 5 bases from J; bases unmatched to any gene: 7.

This clonotype turned up a few times. The V and J genes are TRBV5-1 and TRBJ2-1; D is unclear. Germline V gene lookup returns CDR1 SGHRS and CDR2 YFSETQ. The CDR3 is made up of 14 amino acids. V was pared by 1 base and J by 6 bases, with 11 bases between. CDR3 nucleotide sequence: TGCGCCAGCAGCTTGAGACCACAAGCCAATGAGCAGTTCTTC. Translated, it gives CASSLRPQANEQFF.

The chain carries TRBV6-1 and TRBJ2-1; 8 bases agree with TRBD2. The length of the CDR3 is 16 residues. V gave up 4 bases and J gave up 2 bases; unmatched junction bases: 7. Germline assignment: CDR1 MNHNS and CDR2 SASEGT. The CDR3 region is CASSVSGSPPYNEQFF. As DNA, the CDR3 is TGTGCCAGCAGTGTAAGCGGGAGCCCACCCTACAATGAGCAGTTCTTC.

This clonotype was picked up many times. The V call is TRBV7-6, the J call TRBJ2-2, with unresolved D. CDR1 and CDR2 (germline): SGHVS, FNYEAQ. The CDR3 consists of 13 residues. Trimming took 5 bases from V and 4 from J, leaving 8 bases between them. CDR3 protein: CASSPAATGELFF. CDR3 coding DNA: TGTGCCAGCAGCCCCGCGGCCACCGGGGAGCTGTTTTTT. The variable domain in full, completed from reference TRBV7-6 and TRBJ2-2, reads GAGVSQSPRYKVTKRGQDVALRCDPISGHVSLYWYRQALGQGPEFLTYFNYEAQQDKSGLPNDRFSAERPEGSISTLTIQRTEQRDSAMYRCASSPAATGELFFGEGSRLTVL.

The chain is built from TRBV5-1 and TRBJ1-2; D call uncertain. The germline gives CDR1 SGHRS, CDR2 YFSETQ. The CDR3 loop spans 15 amino acids. The V end was cut by 0 bases, the J end by 8 bases, with 17 bases between. This CDR3 is CASSLALGRSEGYTF. CDR3 bases: TGCGCCAGCAGCTTGGCCCTCGGAAGGTCAGAAGGCTACACCTTC.

This clonotype showed up just a few times. J is TRBJ2-3 and V is TRBV5-1; D gene uncertain. The V gene's germline CDR1 is SGHRS and CDR2 YFSETQ. CDR3 length equals 14 residues. V lost 0 bases to trimming and J lost 1 base, with 6 bases between them. This CDR3 reads CASSLVSRTDTQYF. The DNA for the CDR3 is TGCGCCAGCAGCTTGGTCAGCCGCACAGATACGCAGTATTTT.

This clonotype has only a few counts. The gene calls are TRBV6-5 and TRBJ1-2; D gene uncertain. This CDR3 is built from 16 residues. The V and J ends lost 6 bases and 0 bases respectively, with 17 bases between them. The germline V gene encodes CDR1 MNHEY and CDR2 SVGAGI. In DNA form, the CDR3 reads TGTGCCAGCAGGGCCCACCAGGCAGCACCTAACTATGGCTACACCTTC. Its protein is CASRAHQAAPNYGYTF.

The sample holds one count of this clonotype. V usage is TRBV2 and J usage is TRBJ1-5, with 7 positions matching TRBD1. J was trimmed by 2 bases and V by 2 bases; bases with no gene match: 6. The CDR3 runs 16 residues. In germline, CDR1 is SNHLY, CDR2 FYNNEI. The CDR3 region has the DNA TGTGCCAGCAGTGAACAGGGGGTATTAGGCAATCAGCCCCAGCATTTT. Translated: CASSEQGVLGNQPQHF.